The rows below give T cell receptor beta chains drawn from one sample of a study of blood T cells in healthy people across ages. TCRdb called the 5' RACE reads again in MiXCR, with one record for every CDR3 protein. The sample lists some 1.4 million distinct CDR3 sequences, 35% to 45% occurring once. Material for sequencing was blood. All receptors come from a woman aged 18-29 years in good health. CDR3s include the opening cysteine and the closing phenylalanine or tryptophan. Each record gives: J gene, V gene, clone size, D gene, CDR3 protein, CDR3 DNA. A D gene is named only where the DNA matches it firmly. Size tells how often a clone was seen (once, few, many) or the class of an expanded clone, and some rows leave it out.

J gene: TRBJ1-3; V gene: TRBV12-3/TRBV12-4; clone size: few; D gene: TRBD1; CDR3 protein: CASSPGTGYSGNTIYF; CDR3 DNA: TGTGCCAGCAGCCCCGGGACAGGCTACTCTGGAAACACCATATATTTT
J gene: TRBJ1-2; V gene: TRBV20-1; clone size: few; D gene: -; CDR3 protein: CSAITTGRYGYTF; CDR3 DNA: TGCAGTGCTATAACGACAGGACGGTATGGCTACACCTTC
J gene: TRBJ2-7; V gene: TRBV6-1; clone size: -; D gene: TRBD2; CDR3 protein: CASSEGAGVVEQYF; CDR3 DNA: TGTGCCAGCAGTGAGGGCGCGGGGGTAGTCGAGCAGTACTTC
J gene: TRBJ2-1; V gene: TRBV11-1; clone size: -; D gene: -; CDR3 protein: CASSHGRAGSTYNEQFF; CDR3 DNA: TGTGCCAGCAGCCACGGAAGAGCAGGTTCCACCTACAATGAGCAGTTCTTC
J gene: TRBJ1-1; V gene: TRBV20-1; clone size: -; D gene: TRBD1; CDR3 protein: CSASPWDRVNTEAFF; CDR3 DNA: TGCAGTGCCTCCCCTTGGGACAGGGTGAACACTGAAGCTTTCTTT
J gene: TRBJ1-5; V gene: TRBV30; clone size: -; D gene: TRBD1; CDR3 protein: CAWSRTGIDQPQHF; CDR3 DNA: TGTGCCTGGAGCCGGACAGGGATTGATCAGCCCCAGCATTTT
J gene: TRBJ1-5; V gene: TRBV2; clone size: -; D gene: TRBD1; CDR3 protein: CASSVGGRQPQHF; CDR3 DNA: TGTGCCAGCAGTGTAGGGGGCAGGCAGCCCCAGCATTTT
J gene: TRBJ2-3; V gene: TRBV29-1; clone size: few; D gene: TRBD1; CDR3 protein: CSVGDGQGGTDTQYF; CDR3 DNA: TGCAGCGTTGGGGACGGACAGGGAGGCACAGATACGCAGTATTTT
J gene: TRBJ1-2; V gene: TRBV30; clone size: -; D gene: -; CDR3 protein: CAWSVRDYGYTF; CDR3 DNA: TGTGCCTGGAGTGTGAGGGATTATGGCTACACCTTC
J gene: TRBJ2-7; V gene: TRBV2; clone size: few; D gene: TRBD1; CDR3 protein: CASSPGQGQTYEQYF; CDR3 DNA: TGTGCCAGCAGTCCGGGACAGGGGCAAACCTACGAGCAGTACTTC
J gene: TRBJ1-1; V gene: TRBV14; clone size: -; D gene: -; CDR3 protein: CASSQDDGTLEAFF; CDR3 DNA: TGTGCCAGCAGCCAAGACGACGGAACCCTTGAAGCTTTCTTT
J gene: TRBJ1-2; V gene: TRBV29-1; clone size: -; D gene: TRBD1; CDR3 protein: CSATSGTAGTDYGYTF; CDR3 DNA: TGCAGCGCCACATCGGGGACAGCTGGGACCGACTATGGCTACACCTTC
J gene: TRBJ2-5; V gene: TRBV4-1; clone size: few; D gene: TRBD2; CDR3 protein: CASSQEVAGNQETQYF; CDR3 DNA: TGCGCCAGCAGCCAAGAGGTAGCGGGGAACCAAGAGACCCAGTACTTC
J gene: TRBJ2-2; V gene: TRBV12-3/TRBV12-4; clone size: -; D gene: -; CDR3 protein: CASTVIVNTGELFF; CDR3 DNA: TGTGCCAGCACCGTTATTGTTAACACCGGGGAGCTGTTTTTT
J gene: TRBJ2-7; V gene: TRBV4-1; clone size: -; D gene: -; CDR3 protein: CASSQDGSGDEQYF; CDR3 DNA: TGCGCCAGCAGCCAAGATGGTTCCGGGGACGAGCAGTACTTC
J gene: TRBJ2-5; V gene: TRBV10-1; clone size: -; D gene: -; CDR3 protein: CASSESGEGLYF; CDR3 DNA: TGCGCCAGCAGTGAGTCTGGAGAGGGATTGTACTTC
J gene: TRBJ2-3; V gene: TRBV5-1; clone size: -; D gene: TRBD2; CDR3 protein: CASSSGGLADTDTQYF; CDR3 DNA: TGCGCCAGCAGCTCTGGAGGACTAGCGGACACAGATACGCAGTATTTT
J gene: TRBJ2-5; V gene: TRBV4-1; clone size: -; D gene: TRBD2; CDR3 protein: CASSHPGLARDNEQYF; CDR3 DNA: TGCGCCAGCAGCCACCCGGGACTAGCTCGGGACAATGAGCAGTACTTC
J gene: TRBJ2-7; V gene: TRBV4-2; clone size: -; D gene: -; CDR3 protein: CASSQWDSSYEQYF; CDR3 DNA: TGTGCCAGCAGCCAATGGGATTCCTCCTACGAGCAGTACTTC
J gene: TRBJ2-3; V gene: TRBV18; clone size: -; D gene: -; CDR3 protein: CASSPLVPGSNTDTQYF; CDR3 DNA: TGTGCCAGCTCACCATTGGTCCCAGGCTCCAACACAGATACGCAGTATTTT
J gene: TRBJ2-7; V gene: TRBV20-1; clone size: few; D gene: -; CDR3 protein: CSTNRDPGEQYF; CDR3 DNA: TGCAGTACGAACCGAGATCCGGGTGAGCAGTACTTC
J gene: TRBJ2-1; V gene: TRBV6-5; clone size: -; D gene: TRBD1; CDR3 protein: CASSYLGQGINNEQFF; CDR3 DNA: TGTGCCAGCAGTTACTTGGGACAGGGAATCAACAATGAGCAGTTCTTC
J gene: TRBJ2-7; V gene: TRBV6-1; clone size: -; D gene: -; CDR3 protein: CASSDRVTKQYF; CDR3 DNA: TGTGCCAGCAGTGATCGCGTTACCAAGCAGTACTTC
J gene: TRBJ2-3; V gene: TRBV29-1; clone size: many; D gene: -; CDR3 protein: CSGGGEDTQYF; CDR3 DNA: TGCAGCGGTGGCGGGGAAGATACGCAGTATTTT
J gene: TRBJ1-1; V gene: TRBV29-1; clone size: -; D gene: -; CDR3 protein: CSVHRQNTEAFF; CDR3 DNA: TGCAGCGTTCACCGCCAGAACACTGAAGCTTTCTTT
J gene: TRBJ2-1; V gene: TRBV2; clone size: -; D gene: -; CDR3 protein: CASSPMGTNEQFF; CDR3 DNA: TGTGCCAGCAGCCCTATGGGGACGAATGAGCAGTTCTTC
J gene: TRBJ2-1; V gene: TRBV20-1; clone size: -; D gene: TRBD1; CDR3 protein: CSAMTGISYNEQFF; CDR3 DNA: TGCAGTGCCATGACAGGGATCTCCTACAATGAGCAGTTCTTC
J gene: TRBJ2-7; V gene: TRBV4-1; clone size: -; D gene: TRBD2; CDR3 protein: CASSLHSTSGGSDEQYF; CDR3 DNA: TGCGCCAGCAGCCTTCACTCGACTAGCGGGGGGTCGGACGAGCAGTACTTC
J gene: TRBJ2-4; V gene: TRBV27; clone size: -; D gene: -; CDR3 protein: CASSPFGSTAKNIQYF; CDR3 DNA: TGTGCCAGCAGCCCCTTCGGGAGCACTGCGAAAAACATTCAGTACTTC
J gene: TRBJ1-6; V gene: TRBV20-1; clone size: few; D gene: -; CDR3 protein: CSASQGSDTLHF; CDR3 DNA: TGCAGTGCGTCACAGGGATCGGATACCCTCCACTTT
J gene: TRBJ1-2; V gene: TRBV6-1; clone size: -; D gene: -; CDR3 protein: CASSEGSTTVYGYTF; CDR3 DNA: TGTGCCAGCAGTGAAGGGAGTACGACAGTCTATGGCTACACCTTC
J gene: TRBJ2-3; V gene: TRBV13; clone size: many; D gene: -; CDR3 protein: CASSLYDTQYF; CDR3 DNA: TGTGCCAGTAGCCTCTACGATACGCAGTATTTT
J gene: TRBJ2-2; V gene: TRBV20-1; clone size: -; D gene: -; CDR3 protein: CSAVQGGNTGELFF; CDR3 DNA: TGCAGTGCGGTACAAGGGGGTAACACCGGGGAGCTGTTTTTT
J gene: TRBJ2-7; V gene: TRBV6-5; clone size: -; D gene: TRBD2; CDR3 protein: CASRPGTSGSSYEQYF; CDR3 DNA: TGTGCCAGCAGACCCGGGACTAGCGGGAGTAGTTACGAGCAGTACTTC
J gene: TRBJ1-1; V gene: TRBV6-5; clone size: -; D gene: TRBD1; CDR3 protein: CASSRSGTGKGTEAFF; CDR3 DNA: TGTGCCAGCAGTCGATCCGGGACAGGGAAGGGCACTGAAGCTTTCTTT
J gene: TRBJ2-1; V gene: TRBV6-5; clone size: -; D gene: TRBD2; CDR3 protein: CASRLSGRDYNEQFF; CDR3 DNA: TGTGCCAGCAGACTTAGCGGGAGGGATTACAATGAGCAGTTCTTC
J gene: TRBJ2-1; V gene: TRBV15; clone size: few; D gene: -; CDR3 protein: CATSRDRGDEQFF; CDR3 DNA: TGTGCCACCAGCAGAGATAGGGGTGATGAGCAGTTCTTC
J gene: TRBJ2-3; V gene: TRBV4-1; clone size: -; D gene: -; CDR3 protein: CASSQVPVTVGDTQYF; CDR3 DNA: TGCGCCAGCAGCCAAGTACCGGTCACGGTGGGAGATACGCAGTATTTT
J gene: TRBJ1-1; V gene: TRBV20-1; clone size: once; D gene: TRBD1; CDR3 protein: CSALDRVTNTEAFF; CDR3 DNA: TGCAGTGCTTTGGACAGGGTGACGAACACTGAAGCTTTCTTT
J gene: TRBJ2-3; V gene: TRBV7-6; clone size: few; D gene: TRBD2; CDR3 protein: CASSLGTSGSPDTQYF; CDR3 DNA: TGTGCCAGCAGTTTAGGGACTAGCGGGAGTCCAGATACGCAGTATTTT
J gene: TRBJ1-1; V gene: TRBV29-1; clone size: few; D gene: -; CDR3 protein: CSVERTVDWYLKTEAFF; CDR3 DNA: TGCAGCGTTGAACGGACAGTGGATTGGTACCTCAAGACTGAAGCTTTCTTT
J gene: TRBJ2-1; V gene: TRBV7-2; clone size: many; D gene: -; CDR3 protein: CASTRYNEQFF; CDR3 DNA: TGTGCCAGCACCCGATACAATGAGCAGTTCTTC
J gene: TRBJ1-4; V gene: TRBV21-1; clone size: many; D gene: -; CDR3 protein: CASGRANEKLFF; CDR3 DNA: TGTGCCAGCGGGAGGGCTAATGAAAAACTGTTTTTT
J gene: TRBJ2-2; V gene: TRBV10-3; clone size: -; D gene: -; CDR3 protein: CAISDSGAHDTGELFF; CDR3 DNA: TGTGCCATCAGTGATTCGGGGGCGCATGACACCGGGGAGCTGTTTTTT
J gene: TRBJ2-1; V gene: TRBV28; clone size: -; D gene: -; CDR3 protein: CASSLHPGIYNEQFF; CDR3 DNA: TGTGCCAGCAGTTTACACCCTGGGATCTACAATGAGCAGTTCTTC
J gene: TRBJ2-4; V gene: TRBV6-2/TRBV6-3; clone size: -; D gene: TRBD2; CDR3 protein: CASSYSKLAGGGHIQYF; CDR3 DNA: TGTGCCAGCAGTTACTCGAAACTAGCGGGGGGAGGTCACATTCAGTACTTC
J gene: TRBJ2-7; V gene: TRBV5-1; clone size: -; D gene: -; CDR3 protein: CASSLMGGLSSYNEQYF; CDR3 DNA: TGCGCCAGCAGCTTGATGGGTGGACTCAGCTCCTACAATGAGCAGTACTTC
J gene: TRBJ1-5; V gene: TRBV12-3/TRBV12-4; clone size: -; D gene: -; CDR3 protein: CASRIQGGNQPQHF; CDR3 DNA: TGTGCCAGCAGAATTCAGGGTGGCAATCAGCCCCAGCATTTT
J gene: TRBJ2-1; V gene: TRBV2; clone size: -; D gene: -; CDR3 protein: CASSESPTGGGVRQETQFF; CDR3 DNA: TGTGCCAGCAGTGAATCCCCGACAGGAGGAGGAGTGCGCCAAGAGACCCAGTTCTTC
J gene: TRBJ1-4; V gene: TRBV15; clone size: -; D gene: -; CDR3 protein: CATSTRDGHNEKLFF; CDR3 DNA: TGTGCCACCAGCACCCGAGACGGCCATAATGAAAAACTGTTTTTT
J gene: TRBJ2-1; V gene: TRBV7-3; clone size: -; D gene: -; CDR3 protein: CASSPRPQYNEQFF; CDR3 DNA: TGTGCCAGCAGCCCTAGGCCCCAATACAATGAGCAGTTCTTC
J gene: TRBJ2-6; V gene: TRBV7-2; clone size: few; D gene: -; CDR3 protein: CASSLVAGQGANVLTF; CDR3 DNA: TGTGCCAGCAGCTTAGTGGCCGGACAGGGGGCCAACGTCCTGACTTTC
J gene: TRBJ1-1; V gene: TRBV20-1; clone size: few; D gene: TRBD1; CDR3 protein: CSARGSRTSGGGSAEAFF; CDR3 DNA: TGCAGTGCTAGAGGCTCTAGGACATCAGGGGGGGGTAGCGCTGAAGCTTTCTTT